The 8 T cell receptor beta chains reported below all come from one sample, sequenced in a study of blood T cell repertoires in COVID-19. Clones were read by immunoSEQ multiplex PCR, and TCRdb kept only the in-frame ones, dropping some. This table holds about 300,000 clones, around 82% found once. Specimen: peripheral blood. All receptors derive from a woman aged 50 to 60 with acute or convalescent COVID-19.

The chain has TRBV7-2 and TRBJ2-1; 7 bases map to TRBD2. The CDR3 runs 15 residues. J gave up 2 bases and V 5 bases, and 6 bases lay outside the gene matches. Per the germline V gene, CDR1 is SGHTA and CDR2 is FQGNSA. The CDR3 region has the DNA TGTGCCAGCAGCCAAAGCGGGGCCACCTACAATGAGCAGTTCTTC. Translating it yields CASSQSGATYNEQFF.

The chain couples TRBV7-9 to TRBJ1-1, with D uncertain. This CDR3 has 14 residues. The germline gives CDR1 SEHNR, CDR2 FQNEAQ (reference sequence). With 2 bases removed from V and 1 base from J, the gap between germline ends came to 8 bases. The CDR3 protein is CASSLFGENTEAFF. The DNA of the CDR3 is TGTGCCAGCAGCTTATTTGGAGAGAACACTGAAGCTTTCTTT.

The V call is TRBV5-4, the J call TRBJ1-3; no clear D. CDR1 is SGHNT, CDR2 YYREEE, per germline (reference sequence). Trimming left V 0 bases short and J 4 bases short, with 8 bases between. This CDR3 has 14 residues. CDR3 DNA: TGTGCCAGCAGCTTGGGACCGGGGGGAAACACCATATATTTT. Its protein product is CASSLGPGGNTIYF.

This rearrangement joins TRBV19 to TRBJ1-4; 9 nucleotides agree with TRBD1. With V trimmed by 5 bases and J by 8 bases, 6 bases remained unmatched. Germline CDR1 and CDR2: LNHDA and SQIVND (reference sequence). The CDR3 loop spans 14 amino acids. The CDR3 here is CASSPGQGSEKLFF. The CDR3 DNA reads as TGTGCCAGTAGTCCCGGACAGGGGAGCGAAAAACTGTTTTTT.

This chain joins TRBV10-1 and TRBJ2-2; the match to TRBD1 covers 8 bases. The J segment lost 4 bases and the V segment lost 8 bases, leaving 15 bases of the junction unmatched. CDR1 and CDR2 from the germline V gene are WNHNN and SYGVQD (reference sequence). The CDR3 spans 17 residues. DNA of the CDR3: TGCGCCAGCGCCGAATGGACAGGGAGAAAGGTCACCGGGGAGCTGTTTTTT. This translates into CASAEWTGRKVTGELFF.

This rearrangement joins TRBV7-2 to TRBJ1-1; D unclear. Germline V gene lookup returns CDR1 SGHTA and CDR2 FQGNSA. V lost 2 bases and J 3 bases, leaving 7 bases between the germline ends. CDR3 length equals 13 residues. CDR3 loop: CASSLTVDTEAFF. CDR3 DNA sequence: TGTGCCAGCAGCTTAACAGTGGACACTGAAGCTTTCTTT.

The chain couples TRBV7-2 to TRBJ2-3; D not certain. Between the trimmed V and J ends, which lost 1 base and 4 bases, there was a span of 9 bases. Germline values: CDR1 SGHTA, CDR2 FQGNSA. This CDR3 is 14 amino acids long. This chain's CDR3 is CASSLESQADTQYF. The CDR3 nucleotides are TGTGCCAGCAGCTTAGAGAGCCAGGCAGATACGCAGTATTTT.

The chain employs TRBV15 and TRBJ2-3; tentative D call: TRBD1 (5 bases). The CDR3 has 18 residues. The germline V and J ends were trimmed by 0 bases and 3 bases, with 19 bases remaining between them. The germline gives CDR1 LNHNV, CDR2 YYDKDF (reference sequence). The CDR3 DNA reads as TGTGCCACCAGCAGAGATCGGCTCTGGCAGGGAAGGACAGATACGCAGTATTTT. Its translation is CATSRDRLWQGRTDTQYF. Full variable domain (remainder filled in from reference TRBV15 and TRBJ2-3): DAMVIQNPRYQVTQFGKPVTLSCSQTLNHNVMYWYQQKSSQAPKLLFHYYDKDFNNEADTPDNFQSRRPNTSFCFLDIRSPGLGDTAMYLCATSRDRLWQGRTDTQYFGPGTRLTVL.